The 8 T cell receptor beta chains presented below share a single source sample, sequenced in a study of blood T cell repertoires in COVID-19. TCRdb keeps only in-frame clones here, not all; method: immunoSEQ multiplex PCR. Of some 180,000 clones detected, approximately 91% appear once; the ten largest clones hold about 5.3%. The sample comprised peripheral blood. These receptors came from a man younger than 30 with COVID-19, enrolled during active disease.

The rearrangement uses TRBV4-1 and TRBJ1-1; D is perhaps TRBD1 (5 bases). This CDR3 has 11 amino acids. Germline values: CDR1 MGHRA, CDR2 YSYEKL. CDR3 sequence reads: CAGGDGAEAFF. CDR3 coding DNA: TGCGCGGGAGGGGACGGCGCTGAAGCTTTCTTT.

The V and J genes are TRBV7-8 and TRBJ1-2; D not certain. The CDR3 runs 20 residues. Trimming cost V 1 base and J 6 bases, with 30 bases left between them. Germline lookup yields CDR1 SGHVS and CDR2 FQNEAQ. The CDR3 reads CASSLGTMAHPVRLLDGYTF. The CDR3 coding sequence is TGTGCCAGCAGCTTAGGGACTATGGCCCACCCGGTCCGGCTGTTAGATGGCTACACCTTC.

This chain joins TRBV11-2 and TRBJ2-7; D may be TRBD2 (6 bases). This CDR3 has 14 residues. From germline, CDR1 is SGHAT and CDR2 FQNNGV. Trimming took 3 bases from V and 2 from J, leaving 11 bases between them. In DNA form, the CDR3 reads TGTGCCAGCAGCTTTGGGTGGGGGGCCTACGAGCAGTACTTC. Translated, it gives CASSFGWGAYEQYF. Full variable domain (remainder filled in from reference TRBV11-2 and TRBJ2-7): EAGVAQSPRYKIIEKRQSVAFWCNPISGHATLYWYQQILGQGPKLLIQFQNNGVVDDSQLPKDRFSAERLKGVDSTLKIQPAKLEDSAVYLCASSFGWGAYEQYFGPGTRLTVT.

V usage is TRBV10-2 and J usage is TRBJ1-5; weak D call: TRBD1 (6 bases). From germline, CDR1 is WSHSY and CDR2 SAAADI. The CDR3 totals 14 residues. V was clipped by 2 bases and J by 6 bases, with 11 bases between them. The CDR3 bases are TGCGCCAGCAGTGAGGAGGGAGGGGGTCAGCCCCAGCATTTT. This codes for CASSEEGGGQPQHF.

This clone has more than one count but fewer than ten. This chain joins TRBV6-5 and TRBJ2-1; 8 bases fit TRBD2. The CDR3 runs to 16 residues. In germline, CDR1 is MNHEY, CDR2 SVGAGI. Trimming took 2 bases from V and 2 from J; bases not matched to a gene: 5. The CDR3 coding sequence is TGTGCCAGCAGTTACAAGGGACTAGGGGCCTACAATGAGCAGTTCTTC. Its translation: CASSYKGLGAYNEQFF.

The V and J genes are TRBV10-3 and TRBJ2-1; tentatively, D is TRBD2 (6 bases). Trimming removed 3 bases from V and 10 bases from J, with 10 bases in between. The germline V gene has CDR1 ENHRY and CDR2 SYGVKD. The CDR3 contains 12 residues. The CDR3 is CAISEGGTEQFF. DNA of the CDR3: TGTGCCATCAGTGAAGGCGGGACCGAGCAGTTCTTC.

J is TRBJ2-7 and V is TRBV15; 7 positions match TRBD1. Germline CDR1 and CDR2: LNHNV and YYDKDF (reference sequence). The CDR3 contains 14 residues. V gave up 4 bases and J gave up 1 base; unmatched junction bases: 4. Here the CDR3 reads CATSNRGPSYEQYF. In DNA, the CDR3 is TGTGCCACCAGCAACAGGGGCCCTTCCTACGAGCAGTACTTC. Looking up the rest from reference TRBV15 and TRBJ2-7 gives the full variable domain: DAMVIQNPRYQVTQFGKPVTLSCSQTLNHNVMYWYQQKSSQAPKLLFHYYDKDFNNEADTPDNFQSRRPNTSFCFLDIRSPGLGDTAMYLCATSNRGPSYEQYFGPGTRLTVT.

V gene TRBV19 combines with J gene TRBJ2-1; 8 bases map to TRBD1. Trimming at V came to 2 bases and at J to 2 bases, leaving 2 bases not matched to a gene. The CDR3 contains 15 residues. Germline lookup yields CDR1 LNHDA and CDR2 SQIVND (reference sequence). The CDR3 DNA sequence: TGTGCCAGTAGTATATCGGACAGGGCCTACAATGAGCAGTTCTTC. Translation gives CASSISDRAYNEQFF.